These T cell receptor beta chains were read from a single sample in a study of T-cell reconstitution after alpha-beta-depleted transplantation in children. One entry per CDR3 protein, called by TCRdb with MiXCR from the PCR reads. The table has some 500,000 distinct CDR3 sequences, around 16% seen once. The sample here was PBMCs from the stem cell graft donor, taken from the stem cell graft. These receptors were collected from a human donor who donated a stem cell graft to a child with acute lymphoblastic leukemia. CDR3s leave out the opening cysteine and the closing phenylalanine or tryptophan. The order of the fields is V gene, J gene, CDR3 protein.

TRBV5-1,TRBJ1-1,ASSPGQAAEAF
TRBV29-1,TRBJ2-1,SLGRRWTYNEQF
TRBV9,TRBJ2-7,ASSAYSGSSYEQY
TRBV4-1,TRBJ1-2,ASSQAAGATINYGYT
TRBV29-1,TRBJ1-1,SVKDREGTEAF
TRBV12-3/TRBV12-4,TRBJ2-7,ASRTGGHSYEQY
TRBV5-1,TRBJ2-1,ASSLVTGVPEQF
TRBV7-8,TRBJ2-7,ASSFLGGEQY
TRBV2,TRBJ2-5,ASSLGTGLSETQY
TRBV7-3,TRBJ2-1,ASSLLGLAGDFDEQF
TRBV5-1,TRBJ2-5,ASSFGLAGVRGDEETQY